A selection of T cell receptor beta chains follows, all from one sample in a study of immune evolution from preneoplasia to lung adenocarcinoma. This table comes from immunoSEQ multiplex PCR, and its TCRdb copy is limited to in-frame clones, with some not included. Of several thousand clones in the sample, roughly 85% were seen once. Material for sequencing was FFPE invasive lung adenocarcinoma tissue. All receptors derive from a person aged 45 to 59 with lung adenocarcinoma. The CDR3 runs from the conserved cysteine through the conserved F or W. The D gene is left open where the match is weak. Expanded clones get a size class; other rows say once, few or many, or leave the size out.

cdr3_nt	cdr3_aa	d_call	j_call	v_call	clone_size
TGTGCCAGCTCGCCTCAGGGTATTTCCTCCTACGAGCAGTACTTC	CASSPQGISSYEQYF	-	TRBJ2-7	TRBV18	-
TGCGCCAGCAGCTTGGGACAGGGCGGGAGTCAGCCCCAGCATTTT	CASSLGQGGSQPQHF	TRBD1	TRBJ1-5	TRBV5-1	once
TGTGCCAGCAGCCCGTGGGGGGGCAATCAGCCCCAGCATTTT	CASSPWGGNQPQHF	-	TRBJ1-5	TRBV7-2	few
TGTGCCAGCAGCCACACCGGGACTCAGCAGTACTTC	CASSHTGTQQYF	-	TRBJ2-7	TRBV7-3	-
TGCAGTGCTAGAGTCAACAATGAGCAGTTCTTC	CSARVNNEQFF	-	TRBJ2-1	TRBV20-1	-
TGTGCCAGCAGTGAAAGGGGACAGGGAAAGGGCAATCAGCCCCAACATTTT	CASSERGQGKGNQPQHF	TRBD1	TRBJ1-5	TRBV2	-
TGTGCCAGCTCACCTGTACAGGGGGCGGCAGATACGCAGTATTTT	CASSPVQGAADTQYF	TRBD1	TRBJ2-3	TRBV18	-
TGTGCCAGCAGAATTGCGACAGGGGCCGGTAGTTCTAGCAATCAGCCCCAGCATTTT	CASRIATGAGSSSNQPQHF	TRBD1	TRBJ1-5	TRBV2	once
TGTGCCAGCAGCTCCCACGGCGGGGCCGGTGCAACTAATGAAAAACTGTTTTTT	CASSSHGGAGATNEKLFF	-	TRBJ1-4	TRBV11-2	-
TGTGCCAGCAGTCCCGAGGAGGCAGGGACCAATCAGCCCCAGCATTTT	CASSPEEAGTNQPQHF	-	TRBJ1-5	TRBV7-8	-
TGTGCCAGCAGCTTAGCCCATGGGGCGGGAGTAGGTCGTCAGTTCTTC	CASSLAHGAGVGRQFF	TRBD2	TRBJ2-1	TRBV7-9	-
TGCAGTGCTACAGGGTACTACGAGCAGTACTTC	CSATGYYEQYF	-	TRBJ2-7	TRBV20-1	few
TGTGCCAGCTCACCGAGGCGGGAATCATACGAGCAGTACTTC	CASSPRRESYEQYF	-	TRBJ2-7	TRBV18	once
TGTGCCAGCAGTTTGACAGGGCCCTATGGCTACACCTTC	CASSLTGPYGYTF	TRBD1	TRBJ1-2	TRBV28	-
TGTGCCAGCAGCCCCGAGCAGGTCAGGAACAATGAGCAGTTCTTC	CASSPEQVRNNEQFF	-	TRBJ2-1	TRBV7-8	-
TGTGCCTGGAGCCCAGGGGGGGGGAATAGCAATCAGCCCCAGCATTTT	CAWSPGGGNSNQPQHF	TRBD1	TRBJ1-5	TRBV30	-
TGTGCCAGCAGTCCTCTTCCCGGGACCGGGCACTACGAGCAGTACTTC	CASSPLPGTGHYEQYF	-	TRBJ2-7	TRBV28	-
TGTGCCAGCGGGGCGAAGGGATACAATGAGCAGTTCTTC	CASGAKGYNEQFF	-	TRBJ2-1	TRBV18	-
TGTGCCAGCACTACGGACACCCTGAATGAAAAACTGTTTTTT	CASTTDTLNEKLFF	-	TRBJ1-4	TRBV28	-
TGTGCCAGCAATCCCGGCACTAGCGGGAGCAGACGTAGCGAGCAGTACTTC	CASNPGTSGSRRSEQYF	TRBD2	TRBJ2-7	TRBV27	-
TGTGCCAGCAGCTCAACTGAAGGCTCCTACAATGAGCAGTTCTTC	CASSSTEGSYNEQFF	-	TRBJ2-1	TRBV11-2	-
TGTGCCAGCAAGCGGGAGGTAGGCACAGATACGCAGTATTTT	CASKREVGTDTQYF	TRBD2	TRBJ2-3	TRBV6-1	-
TGTGCCAGCAGCTTAGAGGGGAACACTGAAGCTTTCTTT	CASSLEGNTEAFF	-	TRBJ1-1	TRBV11-3	-
TGTGCCAGCAGCTTTGGTCTCAGGGACAATCAGCCCCAGCATTTT	CASSFGLRDNQPQHF	-	TRBJ1-5	TRBV5-6	-
TGTGCCAGCTCCCAAAAAGGTTACCACGAGCAGTACTTC	CASSQKGYHEQYF	-	TRBJ2-7	TRBV6-5	-
TGTGCCTGGACCCTAGGGGGGAGGGCCTTTCTGAACAATGAGCAGTTCTTC	CAWTLGGRAFLNNEQFF	-	TRBJ2-1	TRBV30	-
TGTGCCAGTAAAGGGTCCACTGAAGCTTTCTTT	CASKGSTEAFF	-	TRBJ1-1	TRBV19	-
TGTGCCAGCAGCCAAGATCTTAATACCCAAGAGACCCAGTACTTC	CASSQDLNTQETQYF	-	TRBJ2-5	TRBV14	once
TGTGCCAGCAGCGGACAGGGGGCGAACACCGGGGAGCTGTTTTTT	CASSGQGANTGELFF	TRBD1	TRBJ2-2	TRBV7-9	few
TGTGCCAGCAGCTCCTTGGACAGGGATGTCAATGGCTACACCTTC	CASSSLDRDVNGYTF	TRBD1	TRBJ1-2	TRBV5-6	-
TGTGCCAGCAGAAGACAGAACGCGAACACTGAAGCTTTCTTT	CASRRQNANTEAFF	-	TRBJ1-1	TRBV28	-
TGTGCCAGCAGAGGGTCGCATACCTACGAGCAGTACTTC	CASRGSHTYEQYF	-	TRBJ2-7	TRBV6-5	-
TGTGCCAGCAGCCGCGTCGGGACGGGACCCTACGAGCAGTACTTC	CASSRVGTGPYEQYF	-	TRBJ2-7	TRBV4-2	-
TGTGCCAGCAGTTACTCGAGCTCTGGGGCCAACGTCCTGACTTTC	CASSYSSSGANVLTF	-	TRBJ2-6	TRBV6-5	-
TGTGCCAGCAGCTGCGGCTCAGTGCCACAAAGTCGGGCCAACGTCCTGACTTTC	CASSCGSVPQSRANVLTF	-	TRBJ2-6	TRBV7-7	-
TGTGCCAGAAGCTTGGCCAGGGGACTGCGGGACACCATATATTTT	CARSLARGLRDTIYF	-	TRBJ1-3	TRBV5-3	-
TGCGCCAGCAGCCCGGATCGCGAGCAGTACTTC	CASSPDREQYF	-	TRBJ2-7	TRBV5-1	-
TGCGCCAGCAGTCAAAGTACCGGGACTAGCGGGAGGAATGAGCAGTTCTTC	CASSQSTGTSGRNEQFF	TRBD2	TRBJ2-1	TRBV4-3	-
TGTGCCACCAGCAGAGGGGGTTACTCCTACAATGAGCAGTTCTTC	CATSRGGYSYNEQFF	-	TRBJ2-1	TRBV15	-
TGTGCCAGCATCGGGACAGTTCAGCCCCAGCATTTT	CASIGTVQPQHF	TRBD1	TRBJ1-5	TRBV2	-
TGTGCCATCAGTGCGGGTGCTGGTAGCGGGAGCGGGTCCTACGAGCAGTACTTC	CAISAGAGSGSGSYEQYF	TRBD2	TRBJ2-7	TRBV10-3	few
TGCAGTGCTAGTCGGACCTATGGCTACACCTTC	CSASRTYGYTF	-	TRBJ1-2	TRBV20-1	-
TGCGCCAGCAGCTTGAGACCGCCTCCAGATACGCAGTATTTT	CASSLRPPPDTQYF	-	TRBJ2-3	TRBV5-1	-
TGTGCCAGCAGACGACTAGCGGAGACCTACGAGCAGTACTTC	CASRRLAETYEQYF	TRBD2	TRBJ2-7	TRBV11-2	-
TGTGCCAGCAGCTTAGCGGAAATCGGGGAGCTGTTTTTT	CASSLAEIGELFF	-	TRBJ2-2	TRBV7-2	-
TGCGCCAGCAGCTACACAGATACGCAGTATTTT	CASSYTDTQYF	-	TRBJ2-3	TRBV5-1	-
TGTGCCAGCGGGGCAGTCACCTACGAGCAGTACTTC	CASGAVTYEQYF	-	TRBJ2-7	TRBV28	few
TGTGCCAGCTCACCGATGGACAGATCTAACTATGGCTACACCTTC	CASSPMDRSNYGYTF	-	TRBJ1-2	TRBV18	-
TGCGCCAGCAGCCAAGATGGCTCGGGCGCCCCCTACAATGAGCAGTTCTTC	CASSQDGSGAPYNEQFF	-	TRBJ2-1	TRBV4-1	-
TGTGCCATCAGTGAGTCATCCCTACCGACGGGGGGCATGTTTTTGGAGACCCAGTACTTC	CAISESSLPTGGMFLETQYF	-	TRBJ2-5	TRBV10-3	-
TGTGCCAGCAGCTCCGGACTAAATCCCTTGGGCACAGATACGCAGTATTTT	CASSSGLNPLGTDTQYF	-	TRBJ2-3	TRBV7-6	-
TGTGCCAGCACCCTCGGACAGGGGTCCTTATATGGCTACACCTTC	CASTLGQGSLYGYTF	TRBD1	TRBJ1-2	TRBV9	once
TGTGCCAGCAGCTTAACCCGGACATACAATGAGCAGTTCTTC	CASSLTRTYNEQFF	-	TRBJ2-1	TRBV7-8	-
TGCGCCAGCAGCGTGGGACAGGGGAACACCGGGGAGCTGTTTTTT	CASSVGQGNTGELFF	TRBD1	TRBJ2-2	TRBV5-1	-